Each of the 5 T cell receptor beta chains below was sequenced from the same sample in a study of blood T cell repertoires in COVID-19. Libraries were prepared by immunoSEQ multiplex PCR; TCRdb keeps only in-frame clonotypes and omits some of them. The table records 55,000 to 80,000 clones, 75% to 90% of them present only once. The sequencing input was peripheral blood. These TCRs come from a man older than 75 with acute or convalescent COVID-19.

The CDR3 sequence is CASKDRLNTEAFF. The DNA of the CDR3 is TGTGCCAGTAAGGACAGATTGAACACTGAAGCTTTCTTT. V gene TRBV19 combines with J gene TRBJ1-1; D might be TRBD1 (6 bases). The CDR3 covers 13 residues. Trimming shortened V by 7 bases and J by 0 bases, and 9 bases separated the two germline ends. From germline, CDR1 is LNHDA and CDR2 SQIVND (reference sequence).

The chain carries TRBV25-1 and TRBJ1-6; no reliable D call. The CDR3 has 14 amino acids. The V and J ends lost 1 base and 9 bases respectively, with 10 bases between them. CDR1 is MGHDK and CDR2 is SYGVNS in the germline V gene. This CDR3 is CASSESTRSSPLHF. CDR3 sequence (DNA): TGTGCCAGCAGTGAATCCACTCGGAGTTCACCCCTCCACTTT.

There are a few counts of this clone. The chain couples TRBV9 to TRBJ2-1, with 7 positions matching TRBD2. The ends lost 4 bases at V and 10 bases at J; junction bases unmatched: 14. The CDR3 has 15 residues. The germline V gene encodes CDR1 SGDLS and CDR2 YYNGEE. CDR3 sequence reads: CASSPGTTINAEQFF. In DNA form, the CDR3 reads TGTGCCAGCAGCCCAGGGACTACCATTAATGCCGAGCAGTTCTTC.

This clone appeared a single time. The chain has TRBV6-5 and TRBJ2-1; TRBD2 matches at 8 bases. The CDR3 loop spans 12 amino acids. V shed 7 bases and J 9 bases; nucleotides not matched to a gene: 5. Germline CDR1 and CDR2: MNHEY and SVGAGI. CDR3 sequence reads: CASKWREAEQFF. Here the CDR3 DNA reads TGTGCCAGCAAGTGGCGGGAGGCTGAGCAGTTCTTC.

This clone was seen only once. The J gene is TRBJ1-4, the V gene TRBV27; D is uncertain. Trimming cost V 4 bases and J 5 bases, with 8 bases left between them. Germline V gene lookup returns CDR1 MNHEY and CDR2 SMNVEV (reference sequence). CDR3 length: 13 residues. CDR3 coding DNA: TGTGCCAGCAGTTCAACGGTAAATGAAAAACTGTTTTTT. It codes for CASSSTVNEKLFF.